The TCR beta chain described here comes from a study of blood T cell repertoires in COVID-19. Study summary: Donors in the United States, Italy and Spain gave samples during acute or convalescent COVID-19. The analysed material was cDNA or gDNA that came from T cells, B-cell-depleted T cells, or PBMCs.

The V gene's germline CDR1 is SEHNR and CDR2 FQNEAQ (reference sequence). V gave up 5 bases and J gave up 4 bases, with 15 bases separating them. This CDR3 is built from 15 residues. As handled by the study authors: Amplification of reference gene primers provided the estimated nucleated cell counts. TCRdb's table, derived via immunoSEQ multiplex PCR, lists solely in-frame clones and lacks some. The DNA was the basis for D and trimming; V, J and clone size are from that table. This sample has under 350,000 clones; approximately 83% occur once, and the top ten carry around 4%. Sequenced: PBMCs or T cells enriched from blood (not recorded which). V usage is TRBV7-9 and J usage is TRBJ1-3; no reliable D call. The TCR sequence derives from a woman between 40 and 55 years old with acute COVID-19. The CDR3 DNA sequence: TGTGCCAGCAGCCCCAACTCCGTACGGGGAAACACCATATATTTT. Amino acids: CASSPNSVRGNTIYF.